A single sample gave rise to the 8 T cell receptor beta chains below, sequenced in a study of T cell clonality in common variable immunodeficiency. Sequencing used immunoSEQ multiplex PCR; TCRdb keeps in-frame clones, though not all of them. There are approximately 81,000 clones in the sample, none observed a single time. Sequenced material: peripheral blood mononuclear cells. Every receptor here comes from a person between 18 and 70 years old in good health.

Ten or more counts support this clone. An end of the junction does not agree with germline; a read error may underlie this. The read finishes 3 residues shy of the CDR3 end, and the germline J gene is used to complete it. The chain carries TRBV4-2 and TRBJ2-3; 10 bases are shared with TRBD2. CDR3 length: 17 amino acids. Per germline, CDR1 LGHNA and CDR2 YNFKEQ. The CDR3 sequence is CASSQESGRAQGDTQYF. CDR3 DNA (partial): TGCGCCAGCAGCCAAGAAAGCGGGAGGGCCCAGGGAGATACG.

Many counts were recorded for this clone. Here the CDR3 reads CASSLGTFSFNTEAFF. The DNA read from the CDR3 is TGCGCCAGCAGCTTGGGGACTTTTTCCTTTAACACTGAA. V is TRBV5-1 and J is TRBJ1-1, with D unclear. The CDR3 end lies 3 residues beyond the end of the read and is filled in from the germline J gene. The CDR3 length is 16 residues. Looked up from germline, CDR1 is SGHRS and CDR2 is YFSETQ. V was shortened by 0 bases and J by 2 bases, with 14 bases between the two germline ends.

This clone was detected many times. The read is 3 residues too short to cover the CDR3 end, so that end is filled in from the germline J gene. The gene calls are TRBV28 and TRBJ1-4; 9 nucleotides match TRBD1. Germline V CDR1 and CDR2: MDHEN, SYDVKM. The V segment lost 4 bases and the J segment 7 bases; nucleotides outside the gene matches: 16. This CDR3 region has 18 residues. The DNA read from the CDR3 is TGTGCCAGCAGTTCCTGGGAGGGGACAGGGAGAAGAAGTGAAAAA. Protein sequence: CASSSWEGTGRRSEK. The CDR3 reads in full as CASSSWEGTGRRSEKLFF.

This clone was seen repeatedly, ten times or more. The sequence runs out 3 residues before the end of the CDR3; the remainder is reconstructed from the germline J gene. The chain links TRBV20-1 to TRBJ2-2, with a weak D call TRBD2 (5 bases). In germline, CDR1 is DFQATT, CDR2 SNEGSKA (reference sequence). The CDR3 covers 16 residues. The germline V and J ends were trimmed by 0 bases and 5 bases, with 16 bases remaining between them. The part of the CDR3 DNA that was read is TGCAGTGCTAGAGAGGCCCCCGAGGTAGCGACCGGGGAG. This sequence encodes CSAREAPEVATGE. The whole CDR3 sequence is CSAREAPEVATGELFF.

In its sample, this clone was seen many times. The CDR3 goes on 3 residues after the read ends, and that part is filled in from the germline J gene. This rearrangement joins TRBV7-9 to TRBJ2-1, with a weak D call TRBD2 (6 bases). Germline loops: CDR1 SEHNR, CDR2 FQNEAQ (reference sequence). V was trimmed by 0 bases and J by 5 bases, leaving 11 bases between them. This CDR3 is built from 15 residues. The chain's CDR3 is CASSLAGTFHNEQFF. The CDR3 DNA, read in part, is TGTGCCAGCAGCTTAGCCGGGACTTTCCACAATGAG.

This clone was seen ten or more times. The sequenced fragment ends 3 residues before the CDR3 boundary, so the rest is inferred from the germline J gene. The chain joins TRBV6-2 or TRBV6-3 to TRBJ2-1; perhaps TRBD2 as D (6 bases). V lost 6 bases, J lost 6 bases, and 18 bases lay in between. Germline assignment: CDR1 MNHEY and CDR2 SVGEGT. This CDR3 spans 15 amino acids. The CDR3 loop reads CASRRDGTLINEQFF. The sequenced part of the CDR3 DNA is TGTGCCAGCAGAAGGGACGGGACTCTAATCAATGAG.

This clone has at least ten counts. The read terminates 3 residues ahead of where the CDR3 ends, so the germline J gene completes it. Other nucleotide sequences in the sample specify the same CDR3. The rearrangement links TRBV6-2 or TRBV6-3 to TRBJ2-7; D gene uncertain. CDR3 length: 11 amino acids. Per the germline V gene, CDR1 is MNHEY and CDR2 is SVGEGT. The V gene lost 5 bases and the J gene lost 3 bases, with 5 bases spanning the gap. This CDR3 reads CASSQSYEQYF. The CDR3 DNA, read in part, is TGTGCCAGCAGTCAGAGCTACGAG.

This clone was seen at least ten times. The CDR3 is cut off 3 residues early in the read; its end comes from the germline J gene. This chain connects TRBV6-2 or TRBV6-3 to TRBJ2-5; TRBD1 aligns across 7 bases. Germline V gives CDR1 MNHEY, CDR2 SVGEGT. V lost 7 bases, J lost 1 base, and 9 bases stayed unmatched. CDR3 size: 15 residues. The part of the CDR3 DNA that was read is TGTGCCAGCAACCGACAGGGACCGATCCAAGAGACC. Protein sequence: CASNRQGPIQET. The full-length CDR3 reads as CASNRQGPIQETQYF.